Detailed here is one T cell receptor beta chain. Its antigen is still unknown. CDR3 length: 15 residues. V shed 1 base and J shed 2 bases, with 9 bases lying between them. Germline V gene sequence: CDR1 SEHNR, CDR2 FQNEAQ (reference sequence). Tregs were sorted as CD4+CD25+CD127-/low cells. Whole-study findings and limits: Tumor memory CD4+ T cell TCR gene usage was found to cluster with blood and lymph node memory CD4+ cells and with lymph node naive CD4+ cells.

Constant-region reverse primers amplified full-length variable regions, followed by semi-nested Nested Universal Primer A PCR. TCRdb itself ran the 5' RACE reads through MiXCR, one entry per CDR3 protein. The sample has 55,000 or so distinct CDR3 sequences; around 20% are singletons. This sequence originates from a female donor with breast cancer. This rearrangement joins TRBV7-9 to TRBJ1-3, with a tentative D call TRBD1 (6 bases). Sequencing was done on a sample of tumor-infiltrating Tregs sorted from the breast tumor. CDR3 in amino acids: CASSLVQGTGNTIYF. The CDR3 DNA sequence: TGTGCCAGCAGCTTAGTCCAGGGGACTGGAAACACCATATATTTT.